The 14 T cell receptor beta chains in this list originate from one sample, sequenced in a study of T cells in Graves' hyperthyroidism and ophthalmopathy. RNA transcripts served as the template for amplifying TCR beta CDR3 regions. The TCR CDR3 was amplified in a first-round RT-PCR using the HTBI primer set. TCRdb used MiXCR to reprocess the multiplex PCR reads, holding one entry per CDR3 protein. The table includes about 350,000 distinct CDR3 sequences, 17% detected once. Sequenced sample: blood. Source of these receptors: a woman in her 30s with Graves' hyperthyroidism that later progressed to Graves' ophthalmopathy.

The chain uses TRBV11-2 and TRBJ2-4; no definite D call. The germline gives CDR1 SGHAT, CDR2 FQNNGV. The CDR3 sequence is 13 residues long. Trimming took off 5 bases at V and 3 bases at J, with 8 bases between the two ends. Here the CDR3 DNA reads TGTGCCAGCAGCCACGACATCAAAAACATTCAGTACTTC. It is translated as CASSHDIKNIQYF.

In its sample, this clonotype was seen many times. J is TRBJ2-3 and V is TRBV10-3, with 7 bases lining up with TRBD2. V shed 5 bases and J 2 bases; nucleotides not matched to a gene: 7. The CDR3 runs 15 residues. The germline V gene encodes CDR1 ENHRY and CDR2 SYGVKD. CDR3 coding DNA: TGTGCCATCAGTAGGCAAGCGGGACCCACAGATACGCAGTATTTT. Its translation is CAISRQAGPTDTQYF.

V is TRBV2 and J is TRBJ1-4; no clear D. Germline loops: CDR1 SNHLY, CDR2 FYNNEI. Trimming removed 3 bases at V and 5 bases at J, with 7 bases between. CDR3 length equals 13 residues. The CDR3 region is CASSEVGNEKLFF. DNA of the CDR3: TGTGCCAGCAGTGAGGTGGGGAATGAAAAACTGTTTTTT.

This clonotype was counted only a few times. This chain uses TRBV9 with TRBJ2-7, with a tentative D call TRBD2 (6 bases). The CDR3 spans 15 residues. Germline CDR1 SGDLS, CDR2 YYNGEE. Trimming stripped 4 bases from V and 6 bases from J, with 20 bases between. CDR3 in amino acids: CASSRKPDSGLEQYF. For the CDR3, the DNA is TGTGCCAGCAGCCGTAAACCCGATAGCGGCCTCGAGCAGTACTTC.

The CDR3 is CASSVDPTDTQYF. The CDR3 bases are TGTGCCAGCAGCGTGGATCCGACAGATACGCAGTATTTT. The J gene is TRBJ2-3, the V gene TRBV9; no reliable D call. V lost 2 bases to trimming and J lost 3 bases, with 7 bases between them. The CDR3 runs 13 residues. Germline loops: CDR1 SGDLS, CDR2 YYNGEE.

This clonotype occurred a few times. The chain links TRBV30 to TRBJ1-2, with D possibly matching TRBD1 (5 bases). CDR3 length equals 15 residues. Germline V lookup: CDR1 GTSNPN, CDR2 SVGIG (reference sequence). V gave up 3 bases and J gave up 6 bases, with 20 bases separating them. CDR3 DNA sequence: TGTGCCTGGAGCCAGGACGGGGGAAGGGTCGATGGCTACACCTTC. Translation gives CAWSQDGGRVDGYTF.

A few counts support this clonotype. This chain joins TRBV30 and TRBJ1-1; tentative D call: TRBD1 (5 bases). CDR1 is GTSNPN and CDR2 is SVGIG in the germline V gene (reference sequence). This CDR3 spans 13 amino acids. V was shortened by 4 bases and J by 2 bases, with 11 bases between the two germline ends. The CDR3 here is CAWTAGFNTEAFF. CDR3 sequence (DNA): TGTGCCTGGACGGCAGGGTTTAACACTGAAGCTTTCTTT. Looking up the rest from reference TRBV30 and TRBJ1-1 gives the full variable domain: SQTIHQWPATLVQPVGSPLSLECTVEGTSNPNLYWYRQAAGRGLQLLFYSVGIGQISSEVPQNLSASRPQDRQFILSSKKLLLSDSGFYLCAWTAGFNTEAFFGQGTRLTVV.

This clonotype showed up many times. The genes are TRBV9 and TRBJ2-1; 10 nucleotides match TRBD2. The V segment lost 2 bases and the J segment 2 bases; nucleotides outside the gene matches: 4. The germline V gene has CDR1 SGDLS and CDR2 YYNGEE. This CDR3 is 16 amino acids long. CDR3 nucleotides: TGTGCCAGCAGCGTTCAGCGGGAGGGCCCCTACAATGAGCAGTTCTTC. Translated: CASSVQREGPYNEQFF.

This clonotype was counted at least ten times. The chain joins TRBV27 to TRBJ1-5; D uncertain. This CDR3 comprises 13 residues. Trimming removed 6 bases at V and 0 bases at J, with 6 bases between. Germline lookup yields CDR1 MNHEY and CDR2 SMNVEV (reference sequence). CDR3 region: CASRSFSNQPQHF. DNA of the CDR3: TGTGCCAGCAGGTCGTTTAGCAATCAGCCCCAGCATTTT.

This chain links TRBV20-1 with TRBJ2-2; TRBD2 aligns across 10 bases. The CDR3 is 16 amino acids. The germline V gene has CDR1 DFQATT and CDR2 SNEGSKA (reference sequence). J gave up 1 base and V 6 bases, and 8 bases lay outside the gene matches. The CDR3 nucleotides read TGCAGTGCGTACACCGTAGCGGGAGGGAACACCGGGGAGCTGTTTTTT. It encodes CSAYTVAGGNTGELFF.

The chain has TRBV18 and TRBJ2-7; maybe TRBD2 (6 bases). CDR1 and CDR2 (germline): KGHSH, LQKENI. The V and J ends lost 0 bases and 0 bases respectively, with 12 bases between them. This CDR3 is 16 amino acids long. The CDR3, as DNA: TGTGCCAGCTCACCACCATCGGGGGAGCTCTCCTACGAGCAGTACTTC. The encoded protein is CASSPPSGELSYEQYF.

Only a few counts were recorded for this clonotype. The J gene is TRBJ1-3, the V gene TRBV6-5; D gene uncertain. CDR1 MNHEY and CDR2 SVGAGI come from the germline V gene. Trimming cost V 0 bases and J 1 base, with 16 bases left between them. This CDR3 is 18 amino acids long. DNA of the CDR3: TGTGCCAGCAGTTACTCGATGTCAGGCGCCTTTTCTGGAAACACCATATATTTT. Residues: CASSYSMSGAFSGNTIYF.

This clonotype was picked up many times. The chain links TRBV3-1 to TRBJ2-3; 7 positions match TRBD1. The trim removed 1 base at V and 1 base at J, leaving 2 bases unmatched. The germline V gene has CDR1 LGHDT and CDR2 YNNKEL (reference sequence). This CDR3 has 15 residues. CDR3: CASSQGTGGTDTQYF. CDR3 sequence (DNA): TGTGCCAGCAGCCAAGGTACAGGGGGCACAGATACGCAGTATTTT.

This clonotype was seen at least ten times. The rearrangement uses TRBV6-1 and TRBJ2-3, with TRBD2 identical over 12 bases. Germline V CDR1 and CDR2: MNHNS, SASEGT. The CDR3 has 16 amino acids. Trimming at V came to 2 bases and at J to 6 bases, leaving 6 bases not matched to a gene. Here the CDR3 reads CASSELAGGPWDTQYF. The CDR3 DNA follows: TGTGCCAGCAGTGAACTAGCGGGAGGGCCATGGGATACGCAGTATTTT.